This TCR beta chain was observed in a study of OX40 agonist ivuxolimab in advanced cancers. About the research overall: Given to patients was ivuxolimab, an agonistic anti-OX40 (CD134) antibody.

Repertoires were generated with immunoSEQ multiplex PCR, while TCRdb's copy carries only in-frame clones and drops some. The sample lists around 80,000 clones, over 85% seen once, with around 0.65% in the top ten. V was clipped by 4 bases and J by 7 bases, with 23 bases between them. This CDR3 has 17 residues. Germline CDR1 reads SGHRS; CDR2 reads YFSETQ. V is TRBV5-1 and J is TRBJ2-2, with D possibly TRBD2 on 6 matching bases. The source is an adult with an advanced solid tumor such as melanoma, head and neck, liver or kidney cancer. The material was CD4+ or CD8+ T cells sorted from blood, obtained in a trial of the OX40 agonist ivuxolimab. CDR3 sequence reads: CASSTWDSYWGSGELFF. In nucleotides, the CDR3 is TGCGCCAGCAGCACCTGGGACTCCTATTGGGGAAGCGGGGAGCTGTTTTTT.